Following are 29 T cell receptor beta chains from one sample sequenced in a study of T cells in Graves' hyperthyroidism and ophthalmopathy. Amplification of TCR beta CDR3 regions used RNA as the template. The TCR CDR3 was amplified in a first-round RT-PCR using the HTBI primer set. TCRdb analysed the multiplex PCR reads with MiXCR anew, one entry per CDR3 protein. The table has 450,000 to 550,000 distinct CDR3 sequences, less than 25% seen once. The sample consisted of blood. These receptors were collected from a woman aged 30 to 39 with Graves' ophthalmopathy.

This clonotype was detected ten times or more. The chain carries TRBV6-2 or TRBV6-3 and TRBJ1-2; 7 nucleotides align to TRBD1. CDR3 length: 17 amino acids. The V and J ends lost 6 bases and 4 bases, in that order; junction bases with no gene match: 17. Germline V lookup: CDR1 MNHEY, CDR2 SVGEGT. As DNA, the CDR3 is TGTGCCAGCAGCCACCACCCCGACAGGGATCTTATCTATGGCTACACCTTC. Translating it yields CASSHHPDRDLIYGYTF.

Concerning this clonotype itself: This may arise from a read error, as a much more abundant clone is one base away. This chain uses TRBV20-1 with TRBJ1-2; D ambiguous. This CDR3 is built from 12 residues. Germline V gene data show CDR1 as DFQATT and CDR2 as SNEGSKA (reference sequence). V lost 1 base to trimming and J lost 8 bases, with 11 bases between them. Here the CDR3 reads CSARVYGVGYTF. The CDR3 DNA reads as TGCAGTGCTAGAGTTTATGGGGTCGGCTACACCTTC.

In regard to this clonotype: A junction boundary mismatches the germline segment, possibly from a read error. In DNA form, the CDR3 reads TGTGCCAGCAGCCGGGACAGGGAGACCCGGTACTTC. This encodes CASSRDRETRYF. The genes are TRBV7-8 and TRBJ2-5; the match to TRBD1 covers 9 bases. This CDR3 comprises 12 residues. Germline CDR1 reads SGHVS; CDR2 reads FQNEAQ.

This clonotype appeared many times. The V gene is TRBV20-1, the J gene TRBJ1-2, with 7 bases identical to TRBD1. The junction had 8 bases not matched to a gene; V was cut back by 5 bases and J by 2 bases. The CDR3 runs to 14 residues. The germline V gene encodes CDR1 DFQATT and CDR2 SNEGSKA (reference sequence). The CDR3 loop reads CSAARDSSNYGYTF. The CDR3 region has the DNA TGCAGTGCTGCTCGGGACAGCTCAAACTATGGCTACACCTTC.

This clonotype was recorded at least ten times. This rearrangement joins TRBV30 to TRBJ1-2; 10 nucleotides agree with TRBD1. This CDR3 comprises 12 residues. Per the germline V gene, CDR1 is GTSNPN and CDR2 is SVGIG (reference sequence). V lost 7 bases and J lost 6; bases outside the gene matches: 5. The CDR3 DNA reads TGTGCCTCCCGGACAGGGGGAAATGGCTACACCTTC. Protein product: CASRTGGNGYTF. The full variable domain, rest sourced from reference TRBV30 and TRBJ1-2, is SQTIHQWPATLVQPVGSPLSLECTVEGTSNPNLYWYRQAAGRGLQLLFYSVGIGQISSEVPQNLSASRPQDRQFILSSKKLLLSDSGFYLCASRTGGNGYTFGSGTRLTVV.

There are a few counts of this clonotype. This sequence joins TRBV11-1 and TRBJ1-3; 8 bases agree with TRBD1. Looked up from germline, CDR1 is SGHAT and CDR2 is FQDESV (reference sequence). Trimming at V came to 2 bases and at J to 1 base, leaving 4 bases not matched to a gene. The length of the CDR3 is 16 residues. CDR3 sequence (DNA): TGTGCCAGCAGCTTACCAGGGGGCTTTTCTGGAAACACCATATATTTT. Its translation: CASSLPGGFSGNTIYF.

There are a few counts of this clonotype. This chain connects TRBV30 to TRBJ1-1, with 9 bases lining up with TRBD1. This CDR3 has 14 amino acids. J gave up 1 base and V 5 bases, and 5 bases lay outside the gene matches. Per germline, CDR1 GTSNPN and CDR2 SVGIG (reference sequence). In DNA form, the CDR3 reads TGTGCCTGGGCCGGGACAGGGCAGAACACTGAAGCTTTCTTT. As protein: CAWAGTGQNTEAFF.

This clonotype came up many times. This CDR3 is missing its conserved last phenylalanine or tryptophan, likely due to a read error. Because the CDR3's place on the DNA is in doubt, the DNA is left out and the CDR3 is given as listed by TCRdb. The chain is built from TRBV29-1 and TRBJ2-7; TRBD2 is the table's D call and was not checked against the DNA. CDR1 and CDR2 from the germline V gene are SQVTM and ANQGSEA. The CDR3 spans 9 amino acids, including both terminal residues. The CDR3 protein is CSVKEARPL.

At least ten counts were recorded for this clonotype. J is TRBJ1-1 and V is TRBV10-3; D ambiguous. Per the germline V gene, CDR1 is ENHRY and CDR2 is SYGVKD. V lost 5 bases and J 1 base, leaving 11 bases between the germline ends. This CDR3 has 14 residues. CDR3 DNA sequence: TGTGCCATCAGTCGACACGAGACGAACACTGAAGCTTTCTTT. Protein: CAISRHETNTEAFF.

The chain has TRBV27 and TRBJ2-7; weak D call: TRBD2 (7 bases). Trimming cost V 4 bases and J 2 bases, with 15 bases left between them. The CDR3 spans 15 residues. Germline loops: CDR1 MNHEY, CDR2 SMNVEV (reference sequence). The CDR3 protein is CASSSPQGGTYEQYF. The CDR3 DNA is TGTGCCAGCAGTTCCCCACAGGGAGGGACCTACGAGCAGTACTTC.

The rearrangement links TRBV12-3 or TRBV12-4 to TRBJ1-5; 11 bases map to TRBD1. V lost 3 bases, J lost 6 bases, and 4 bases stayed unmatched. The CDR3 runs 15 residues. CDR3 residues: CASSLDRGLGQPQHF. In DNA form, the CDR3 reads TGTGCCAGCAGTTTGGACAGGGGGCTCGGTCAGCCCCAGCATTTT.

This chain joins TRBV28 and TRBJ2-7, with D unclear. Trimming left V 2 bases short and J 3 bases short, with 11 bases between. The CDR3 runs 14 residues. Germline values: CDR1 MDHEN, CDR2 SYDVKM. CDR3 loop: CASSLNPRLYEQYF. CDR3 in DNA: TGTGCCAGCAGTTTAAACCCCAGGCTCTACGAGCAGTACTTC.

The CDR3 bases are TGTGCCAGCAGGGACAGGGGGATGAGCAATCAGCCCCAGCATTTT. Protein product: CASRDRGMSNQPQHF. The rearrangement links TRBV6-1 to TRBJ1-5; 10 nucleotides line up with TRBD1. This CDR3 has 15 residues. Germline-derived CDR1 and CDR2 are MNHNS and SASEGT. With 6 bases clipped from V and 1 base from J, the junction kept 3 bases outside the gene matches.

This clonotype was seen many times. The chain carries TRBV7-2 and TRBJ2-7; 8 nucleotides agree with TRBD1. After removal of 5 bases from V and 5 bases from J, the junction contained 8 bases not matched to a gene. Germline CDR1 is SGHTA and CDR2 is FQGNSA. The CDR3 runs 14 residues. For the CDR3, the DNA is TGTGCCAGCAGCCAAAATGGACAGGGCCACGAGCAGTACTTC. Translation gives CASSQNGQGHEQYF.

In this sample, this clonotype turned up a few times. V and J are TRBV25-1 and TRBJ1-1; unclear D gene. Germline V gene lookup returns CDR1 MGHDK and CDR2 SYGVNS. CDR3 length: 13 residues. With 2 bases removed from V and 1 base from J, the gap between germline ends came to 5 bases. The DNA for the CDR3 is TGTGCCAGCAGTGAACGCACGAACACTGAAGCTTTCTTT. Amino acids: CASSERTNTEAFF. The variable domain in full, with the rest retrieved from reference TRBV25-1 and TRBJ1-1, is EADIYQTPRYLVIGTGKKITLECSQTMGHDKMYWYQQDPGMELHLIHYSYGVNSTEKGDLSSESTVSRIRTEHFPLTLESARPSHTSQYLCASSERTNTEAFFGQGTRLTVV.

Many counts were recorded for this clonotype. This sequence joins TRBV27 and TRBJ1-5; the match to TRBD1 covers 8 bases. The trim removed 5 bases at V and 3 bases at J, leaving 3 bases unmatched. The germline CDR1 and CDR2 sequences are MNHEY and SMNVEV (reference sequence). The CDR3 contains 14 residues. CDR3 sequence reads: CASSIQGVNQPQHF. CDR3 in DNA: TGTGCCAGCAGTATACAGGGGGTCAATCAGCCCCAGCATTTT.

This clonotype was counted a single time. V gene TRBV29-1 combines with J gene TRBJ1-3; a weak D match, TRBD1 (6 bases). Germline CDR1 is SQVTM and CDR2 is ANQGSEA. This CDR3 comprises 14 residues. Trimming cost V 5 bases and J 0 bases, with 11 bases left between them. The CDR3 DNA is TGCAGCGTTACACAGGGATACTCTGGAAACACCATATATTTT. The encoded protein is CSVTQGYSGNTIYF.

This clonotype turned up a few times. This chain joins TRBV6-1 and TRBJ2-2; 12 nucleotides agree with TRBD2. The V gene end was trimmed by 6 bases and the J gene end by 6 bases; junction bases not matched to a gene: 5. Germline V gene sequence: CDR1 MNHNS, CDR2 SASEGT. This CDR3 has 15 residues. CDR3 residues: CASSRTSGRSGELFF. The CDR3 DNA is TGTGCCAGCAGCCGAACTAGCGGGAGGTCCGGGGAGCTGTTTTTT.

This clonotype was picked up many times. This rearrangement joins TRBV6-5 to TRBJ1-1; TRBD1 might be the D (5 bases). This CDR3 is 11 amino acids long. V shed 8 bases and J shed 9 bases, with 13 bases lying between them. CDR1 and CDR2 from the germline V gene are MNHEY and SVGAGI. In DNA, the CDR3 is TGTGCCAGCCGAGGGGCAGCCCAAGCTTTCTTT. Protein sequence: CASRGAAQAFF.

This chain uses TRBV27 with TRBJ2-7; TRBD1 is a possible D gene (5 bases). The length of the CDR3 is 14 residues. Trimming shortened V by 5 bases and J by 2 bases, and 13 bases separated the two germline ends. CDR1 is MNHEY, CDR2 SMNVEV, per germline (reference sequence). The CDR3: CASSGSREAYEQYF. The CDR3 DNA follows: TGTGCCAGCAGTGGCTCCAGGGAAGCCTACGAGCAGTACTTC.

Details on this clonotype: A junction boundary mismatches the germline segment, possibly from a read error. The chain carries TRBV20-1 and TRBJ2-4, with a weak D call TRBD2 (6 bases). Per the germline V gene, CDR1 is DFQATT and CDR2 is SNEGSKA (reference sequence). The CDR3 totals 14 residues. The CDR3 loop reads CSAEGGLAKNIKYF. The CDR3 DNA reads TGCAGTGCGGAGGGTGGATTAGCCAAAAACATTAAGTACTTC.

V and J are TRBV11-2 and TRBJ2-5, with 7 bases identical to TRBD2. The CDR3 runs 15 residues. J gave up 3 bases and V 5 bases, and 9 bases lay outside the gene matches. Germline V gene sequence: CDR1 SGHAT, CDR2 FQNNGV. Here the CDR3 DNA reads TGTGCCAGCAGCGCAGGGACTAAAGGGGAAGAGACCCAGTACTTC. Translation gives CASSAGTKGEETQYF.

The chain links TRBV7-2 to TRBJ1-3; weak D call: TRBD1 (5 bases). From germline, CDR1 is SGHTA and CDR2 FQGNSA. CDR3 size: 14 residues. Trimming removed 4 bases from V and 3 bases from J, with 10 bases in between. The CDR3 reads CASSSGMSGNTIYF. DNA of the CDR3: TGTGCCAGCAGCTCAGGGATGAGTGGAAACACCATATATTTT. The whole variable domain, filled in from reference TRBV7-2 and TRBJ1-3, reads GAGVSQSPSNKVTEKGKDVELRCDPISGHTALYWYRQSLGQGLEFLIYFQGNSAPDKSGLPSDRFSAERTGGSVSTLTIQRTQQEDSAVYLCASSSGMSGNTIYFGEGSWLTVV.

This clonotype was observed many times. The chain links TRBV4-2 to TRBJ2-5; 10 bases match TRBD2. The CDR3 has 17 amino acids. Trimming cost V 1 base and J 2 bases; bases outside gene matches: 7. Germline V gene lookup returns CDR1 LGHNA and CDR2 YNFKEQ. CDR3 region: CASSQVGAGGRQETQYF. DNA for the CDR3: TGTGCCAGCAGCCAAGTCGGAGCGGGGGGGCGTCAAGAGACCCAGTACTTC.

For the CDR3, the DNA is TGTGCCATCAGTACAGGGGGCGAGTATGGCTACACCTTC. Its protein product is CAISTGGEYGYTF. V and J are TRBV10-3 and TRBJ1-2; 9 bases align to TRBD1. In germline, CDR1 is ENHRY, CDR2 SYGVKD. Trimming cost V 5 bases and J 5 bases; bases outside gene matches: 3. This CDR3 has 13 residues.

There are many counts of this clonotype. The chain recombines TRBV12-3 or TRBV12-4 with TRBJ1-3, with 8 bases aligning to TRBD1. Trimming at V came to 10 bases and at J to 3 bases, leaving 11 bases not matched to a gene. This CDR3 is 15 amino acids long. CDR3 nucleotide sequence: TGTGCCAATGCCGGGACAGGATTCGGTGGAAACACCATATATTTT. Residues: CANAGTGFGGNTIYF.

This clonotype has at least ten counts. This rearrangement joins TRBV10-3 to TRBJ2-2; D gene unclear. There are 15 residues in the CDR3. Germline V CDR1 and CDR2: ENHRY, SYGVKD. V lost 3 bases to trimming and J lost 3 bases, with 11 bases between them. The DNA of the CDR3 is TGTGCCATCAGTGACTCGACACTCGACACCGGGGAGCTGTTTTTT. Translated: CAISDSTLDTGELFF.

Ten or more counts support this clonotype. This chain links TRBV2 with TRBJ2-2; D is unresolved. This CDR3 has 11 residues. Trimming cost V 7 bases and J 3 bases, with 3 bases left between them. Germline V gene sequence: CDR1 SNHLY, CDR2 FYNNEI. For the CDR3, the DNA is TGTGCCAGCATCGACACCGGGGAGCTGTTTTTT. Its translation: CASIDTGELFF.

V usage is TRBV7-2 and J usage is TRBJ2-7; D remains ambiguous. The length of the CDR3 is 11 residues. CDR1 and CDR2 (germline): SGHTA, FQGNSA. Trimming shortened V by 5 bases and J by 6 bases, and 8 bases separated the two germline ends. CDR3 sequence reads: CASSIVFEQYF. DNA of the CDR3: TGTGCCAGCAGCATCGTCTTCGAGCAGTACTTC.